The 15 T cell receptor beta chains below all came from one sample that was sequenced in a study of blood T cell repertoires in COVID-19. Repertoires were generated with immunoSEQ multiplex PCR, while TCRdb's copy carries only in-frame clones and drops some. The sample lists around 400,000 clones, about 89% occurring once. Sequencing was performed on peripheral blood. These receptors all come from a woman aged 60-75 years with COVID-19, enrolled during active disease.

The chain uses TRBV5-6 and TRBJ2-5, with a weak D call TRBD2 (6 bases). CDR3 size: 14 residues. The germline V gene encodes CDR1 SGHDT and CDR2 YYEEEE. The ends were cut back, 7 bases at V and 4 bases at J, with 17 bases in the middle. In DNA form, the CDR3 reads TGTGCCAGCGGGCTCCGCGTCGGGGGAGAGACCCAGTACTTC. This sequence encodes CASGLRVGGETQYF.

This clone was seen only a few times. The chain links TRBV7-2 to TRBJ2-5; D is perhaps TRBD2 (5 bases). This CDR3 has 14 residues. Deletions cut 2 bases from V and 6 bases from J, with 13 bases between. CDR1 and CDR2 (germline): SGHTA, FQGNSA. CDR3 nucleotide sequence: TGTGCCAGCAGCTTACCGGGATCCGGAAAGACCCAGTACTTC. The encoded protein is CASSLPGSGKTQYF.

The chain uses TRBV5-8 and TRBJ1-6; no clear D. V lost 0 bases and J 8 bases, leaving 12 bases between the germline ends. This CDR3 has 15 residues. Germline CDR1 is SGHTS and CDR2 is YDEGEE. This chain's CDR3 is CASSLGAVMYSPLHF. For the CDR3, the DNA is TGTGCCAGCAGCTTGGGGGCAGTAATGTATTCACCCCTCCACTTT.

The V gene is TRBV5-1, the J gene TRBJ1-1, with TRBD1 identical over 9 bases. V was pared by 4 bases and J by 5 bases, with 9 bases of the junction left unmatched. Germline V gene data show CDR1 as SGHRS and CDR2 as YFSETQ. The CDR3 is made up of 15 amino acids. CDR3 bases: TGCGCCAGCAGCAAAAAAGGACAGGGGAAGACTGAAGCTTTCTTT. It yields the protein CASSKKGQGKTEAFF.

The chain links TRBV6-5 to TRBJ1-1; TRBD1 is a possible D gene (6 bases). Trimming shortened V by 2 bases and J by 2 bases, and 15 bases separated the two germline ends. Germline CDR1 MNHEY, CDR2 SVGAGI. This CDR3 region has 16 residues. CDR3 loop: CASSYPLGALNTEAFF. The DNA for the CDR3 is TGTGCCAGCAGTTACCCGTTGGGGGCTTTAAACACTGAAGCTTTCTTT.

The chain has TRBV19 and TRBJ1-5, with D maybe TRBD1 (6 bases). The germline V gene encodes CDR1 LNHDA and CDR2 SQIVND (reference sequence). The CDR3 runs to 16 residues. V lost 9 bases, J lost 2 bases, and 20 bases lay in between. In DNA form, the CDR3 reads TGTGCCAGCCTCCCCCAGGGGCAGAGGGGCAATCAGCCCCAGCATTTT. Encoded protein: CASLPQGQRGNQPQHF.

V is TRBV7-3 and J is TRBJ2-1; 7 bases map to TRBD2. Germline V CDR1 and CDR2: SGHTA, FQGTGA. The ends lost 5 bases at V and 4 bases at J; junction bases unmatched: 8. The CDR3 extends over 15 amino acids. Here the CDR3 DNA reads TGTGCCAGCAGCCCAGGGACTATTACTTACAATGAGCAGTTCTTC. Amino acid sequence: CASSPGTITYNEQFF.

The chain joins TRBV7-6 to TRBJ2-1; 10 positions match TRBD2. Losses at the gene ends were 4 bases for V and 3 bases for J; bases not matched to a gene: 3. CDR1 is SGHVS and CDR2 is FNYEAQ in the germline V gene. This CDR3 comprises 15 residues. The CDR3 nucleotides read TGTGCCAGCAGCTCACAGCGGGGGGGCTACAATGAGCAGTTCTTC. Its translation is CASSSQRGGYNEQFF.

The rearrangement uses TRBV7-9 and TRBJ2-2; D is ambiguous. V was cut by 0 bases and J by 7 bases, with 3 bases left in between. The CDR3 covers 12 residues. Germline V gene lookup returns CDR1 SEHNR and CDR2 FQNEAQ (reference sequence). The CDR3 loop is CASSLALGELFF. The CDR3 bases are TGTGCCAGCAGCTTAGCCCTCGGGGAGCTGTTTTTT.

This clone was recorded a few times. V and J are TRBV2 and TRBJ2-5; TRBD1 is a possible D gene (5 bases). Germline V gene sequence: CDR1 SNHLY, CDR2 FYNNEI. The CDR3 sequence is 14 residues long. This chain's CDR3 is CGAGSPPYQETQYF. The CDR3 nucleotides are TGTGGGGCAGGGTCCCCTCCGTACCAAGAGACCCAGTACTTC. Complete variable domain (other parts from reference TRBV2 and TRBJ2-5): EPEVTQTPSHQVTQMGQEVILRCVPISNHLYFYWYRQILGQKVEFLVSFYNNEISEKSEIFDDQFSVERPDGSNFTLKIRSTKLEDSAMYFCGAGSPPYQETQYFGPGTRLLVL.

The CDR3 is CASSIVRSTEAFF. As DNA, the CDR3 is TGTGCCAGTAGTATAGTCCGGAGCACTGAAGCTTTCTTT. J is TRBJ1-1 and V is TRBV19, with D unclear. V lost 1 base and J 4 bases, leaving 7 bases between the germline ends. The CDR3 has 13 residues. Germline V CDR1 and CDR2: LNHDA, SQIVND (reference sequence).

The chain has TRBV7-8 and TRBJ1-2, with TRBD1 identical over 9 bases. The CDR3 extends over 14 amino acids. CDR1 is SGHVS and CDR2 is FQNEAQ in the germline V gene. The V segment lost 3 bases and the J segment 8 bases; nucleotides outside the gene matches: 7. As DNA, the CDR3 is TGTGCCAGCAGCTTTACTCGACAGGGGGACGGCTACACCTTC. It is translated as CASSFTRQGDGYTF. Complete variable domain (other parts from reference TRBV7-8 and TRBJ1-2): GAGVSQSPRYKVAKRGQDVALRCDPISGHVSLFWYQQALGQGPEFLTYFQNEAQLDKSGLPSDRFFAERPEGSVSTLKIQRTQQEDSAVYLCASSFTRQGDGYTFGSGTRLTVV.

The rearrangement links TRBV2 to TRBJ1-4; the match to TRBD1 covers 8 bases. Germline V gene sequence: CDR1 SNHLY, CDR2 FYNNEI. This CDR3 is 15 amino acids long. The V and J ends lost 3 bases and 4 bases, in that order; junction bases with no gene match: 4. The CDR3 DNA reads TGTGCCAGCAGTGAGGGACAGGCCTTTAATGAAAAACTGTTTTTT. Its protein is CASSEGQAFNEKLFF.

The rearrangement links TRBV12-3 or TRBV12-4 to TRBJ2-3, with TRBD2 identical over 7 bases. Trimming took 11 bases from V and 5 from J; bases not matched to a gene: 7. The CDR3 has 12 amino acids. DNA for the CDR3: TGTGCCTCTTGGGGCGGGGGAGATACGCAGTATTTT. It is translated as CASWGGGDTQYF.

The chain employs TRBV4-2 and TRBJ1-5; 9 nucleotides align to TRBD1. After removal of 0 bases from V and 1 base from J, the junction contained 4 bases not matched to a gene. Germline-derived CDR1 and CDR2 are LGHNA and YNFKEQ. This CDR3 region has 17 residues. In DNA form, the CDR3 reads TGTGCCAGCAGCCAAGAGGAAGACAGGGGGAGCAATCAGCCCCAGCATTTT. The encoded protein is CASSQEEDRGSNQPQHF.